This entry is about one T cell receptor (beta chain). Antigen unknown. This sample is drawn from a study of shared clonotypes between healthy human individuals. Naive CD4+ cells were CD45RA-selected; the remaining cells were memory. Under the authors' procedure: ImmunoSEQ only sent back junction sequences with no quality scores, so filtering was done differently. Measured with immunoSEQ multiplex PCR; TCRdb has only the in-frame clones, and not every one. The V and J calls and clone size were taken over from that table, and D and trimming were inferred from the DNA. The table has over 1.4 million clones, around 97% seen once. Points from the study as a whole: Clonotypes that were shared across a handful of donors made up 4% to 6% of naive CD4 clonotypes. Non-shared clonotypes had lower generation probabilities than those shared by all four donors.

What was sequenced was naive CD4+ T cells sorted from blood. Subset: CD45RA+ positively selected. The TCR sequence derives from a man younger than 40 in good health.

The CDR3 loop reads CASSVRRRYTDTQYF. The CDR3 DNA reads as TGTGCCAGCTCTGTCCGTCGGAGGTACACAGATACGCAGTATTTT. The V and J genes are TRBV18 and TRBJ2-3; D may be TRBD2 (5 bases). The CDR3 consists of 15 residues. CDR1 is KGHSH, CDR2 LQKENI, per germline. V shed 6 bases and J shed 2 bases, with 15 bases lying between them. The full variable domain, rest sourced from reference TRBV18 and TRBJ2-3, is NAGVMQNPRHLVRRRGQEARLRCSPMKGHSHVYWYRQLPEEGLKFMVYLQKENIIDESGMPKERFSAEFPKEGPSILRIQQVVRGDSAAYFCASSVRRRYTDTQYFGPGTRLTVL.